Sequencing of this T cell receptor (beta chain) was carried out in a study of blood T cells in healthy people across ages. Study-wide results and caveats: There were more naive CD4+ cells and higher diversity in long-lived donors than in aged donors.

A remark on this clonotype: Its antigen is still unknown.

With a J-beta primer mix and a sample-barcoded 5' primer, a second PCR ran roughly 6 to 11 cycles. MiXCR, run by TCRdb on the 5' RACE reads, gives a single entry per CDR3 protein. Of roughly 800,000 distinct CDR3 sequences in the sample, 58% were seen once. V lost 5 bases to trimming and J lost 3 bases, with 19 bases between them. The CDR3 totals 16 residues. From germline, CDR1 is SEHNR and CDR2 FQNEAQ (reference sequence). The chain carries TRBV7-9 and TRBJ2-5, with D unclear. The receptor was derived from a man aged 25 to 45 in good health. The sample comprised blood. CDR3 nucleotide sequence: TGTGCCAGCAGCCCACAATTAGGTCCGACTGAAGAGACCCAGTACTTC. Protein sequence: CASSPQLGPTEETQYF.